The 13 T cell receptor beta chains below all came from one sample that was sequenced in a study of cytomegalovirus exposure and HLA in healthy donors. The primer mix had 60 Vbeta and 13 Jbeta primers. Sequencing used immunoSEQ multiplex PCR; TCRdb keeps in-frame clones, though not all of them. Here the sample table reports 80,000 to 95,000 clones. Material: PBMCs. These receptors all stem from a woman in her twenties or thirties in good health and CMV-seronegative.

V usage is TRBV29-1 and J usage is TRBJ1-1; TRBD1 aligns across 8 bases. Germline V gives CDR1 SQVTM, CDR2 ANQGSEA. CDR3 size: 13 residues. The V and J ends lost 5 bases and 6 bases, in that order; junction bases with no gene match: 8. This CDR3 is CSVRAGGISEAFF. The CDR3 bases are TGCAGCGTTAGGGCAGGGGGCATTTCTGAAGCTTTCTTT.

This chain links TRBV30 with TRBJ1-2; 9 bases are shared with TRBD1. Germline trimming cut 1 base from V and 7 bases from J; bases unmatched to any gene: 7. The V gene's germline CDR1 is GTSNPN and CDR2 SVGIG (reference sequence). There are 14 residues in the CDR3. The CDR3 nucleotides read TGTGCCTGGAGTGGGGACAGGGTTCGTCGTGGCTACACCTTC. This encodes CAWSGDRVRRGYTF.

This chain joins TRBV5-1 and TRBJ1-2; possible D gene TRBD1, 5 bases. In germline, CDR1 is SGHRS, CDR2 YFSETQ. The ends were cut back, 0 bases at V and 2 bases at J, with 5 bases in the middle. The CDR3 is made up of 13 amino acids. The CDR3 coding sequence is TGCGCCAGCAGCTTGGACAGGAACTATGGCTACACCTTC. Its protein is CASSLDRNYGYTF.

This chain connects TRBV12-5 to TRBJ2-5, with D perhaps TRBD2 (5 bases). Trimming removed 0 bases from V and 4 bases from J, with 15 bases in between. This CDR3 spans 16 amino acids. Germline V gene lookup returns CDR1 LGHNT and CDR2 FRNRAP. The CDR3 sequence is CASGLVPSAEGETQYF. For the CDR3, the DNA is TGTGCTAGTGGTTTGGTACCTTCTGCTGAGGGAGAGACCCAGTACTTC. The full variable domain, rest sourced from reference TRBV12-5 and TRBJ2-5, is DARVTQTPRHKVTEMGQEVTMRCQPILGHNTVFWYRQTMMQGLELLAYFRNRAPLDDSGMPKDRFSAEMPDATLATLKIQPSEPRDSAVYFCASGLVPSAEGETQYFGPGTRLLVL.

This chain joins TRBV9 and TRBJ2-1; TRBD2 aligns across 8 bases. With V trimmed by 0 bases and J by 6 bases, 5 bases remained unmatched. Germline V gene sequence: CDR1 SGDLS, CDR2 YYNGEE. CDR3 size: 15 residues. Written as DNA, the CDR3 is TGTGCCAGCAGCGTAGGAACCAGCGGGGGCAATGAGCAGTTCTTC. It encodes CASSVGTSGGNEQFF.

This chain's CDR3 is CASRAHQGLAGGVGYEQYF. The CDR3 nucleotides read TGTGCCAGCAGAGCCCACCAGGGACTAGCGGGAGGGGTTGGGTACGAGCAGTACTTC. This chain connects TRBV9 to TRBJ2-7; 16 positions agree with TRBD2. V was pared by 5 bases and J by 4 bases, with 15 bases of the junction left unmatched. Germline V CDR1 and CDR2: SGDLS, YYNGEE. The CDR3 sequence is 19 residues long.

The chain has TRBV9 and TRBJ2-1; 8 positions agree with TRBD2. CDR3 size: 15 residues. Trimming removed 0 bases from V and 5 bases from J; junction bases left unmatched: 4. Germline V gives CDR1 SGDLS, CDR2 YYNGEE. The CDR3 bases are TGTGCCAGCAGCGTAGACACGGGAGGGAACAATGAGCAGTTCTTC. Its protein is CASSVDTGGNNEQFF. The full variable domain, its missing parts supplied by reference TRBV9 and TRBJ2-1, is DSGVTQTPKHLITATGQRVTLRCSPRSGDLSVYWYQQSLDQGLQFLIQYYNGEERAKGNILERFSAQQFPDLHSELNLSSLELGDSALYFCASSVDTGGNNEQFFGPGTRLTVL.

V gene TRBV5-1 combines with J gene TRBJ2-5, with D maybe TRBD1 (6 bases). Trimming pared 3 bases from V and 5 bases from J, leaving 14 bases between. The V gene's germline CDR1 is SGHRS and CDR2 YFSETQ. The CDR3 contains 14 residues. The CDR3 sequence is CASSWQGSRETQYF. CDR3 DNA: TGCGCCAGCAGCTGGCAGGGGAGCAGGGAGACCCAGTACTTC.

V is TRBV19 and J is TRBJ2-3; maybe TRBD1 (5 bases). This CDR3 contains 11 residues. V was cut by 8 bases and J by 5 bases, with 8 bases left in between. CDR1 LNHDA and CDR2 SQIVND come from the germline V gene (reference sequence). DNA for the CDR3: TGTGCCAGTCAGGGATTAGATACGCAGTATTTT. This translates into CASQGLDTQYF.

J is TRBJ2-3 and V is TRBV6-1, with 8 bases identical to TRBD2. Germline values: CDR1 MNHNS, CDR2 SASEGT. The V and J ends lost 4 bases and 0 bases, in that order; junction bases with no gene match: 3. This CDR3 comprises 15 residues. The CDR3 DNA sequence: TGTGCCAGCAGTGTGGTAGCGGGGAGCACAGATACGCAGTATTTT. Translation: CASSVVAGSTDTQYF.

The V and J genes are TRBV6-1 and TRBJ1-4; D remains ambiguous. Germline V gene sequence: CDR1 MNHNS, CDR2 SASEGT. The CDR3 consists of 15 residues. Trimming removed 6 bases at V and 0 bases at J, with 11 bases between. The chain's CDR3 is CASRESPATNEKLFF. The CDR3 bases are TGTGCCAGCAGGGAATCCCCAGCAACTAATGAAAAACTGTTTTTT.

The rearrangement uses TRBV11-2 and TRBJ2-7; the match to TRBD1 covers 9 bases. Germline V gene lookup returns CDR1 SGHAT and CDR2 FQNNGV. The CDR3 consists of 16 residues. J was trimmed by 0 bases and V by 6 bases; bases with no gene match: 9. CDR3 bases: TGTGCCAGCAGTATGGGAACAGGGGGCCTCTCCTACGAGCAGTACTTC. It translates to CASSMGTGGLSYEQYF.

The rearrangement uses TRBV6-1 and TRBJ1-2; 7 nucleotides align to TRBD1. Trimming took 6 bases from V and 2 from J; bases not matched to a gene: 0. CDR1 MNHNS and CDR2 SASEGT come from the germline V gene. This CDR3 is built from 12 residues. CDR3 nucleotides: TGTGCCAGCAGGGACAGGAACTATGGCTACACCTTC. As protein: CASRDRNYGYTF.